The 16 T cell receptor beta chains below were found in one sample sequenced in a study of memory CD4+ T cells and cytomegalovirus serostatus. TCRdb's copy holds only in-frame clones and misses some; the assay was immunoSEQ multiplex PCR. Of tens of thousands of clones detected, around three quarters appear once; the ten largest clones hold 0.78%. Single viable CD3+CD4+CD8-CD45RO+ cells were sorted as the memory CD4+ T cells. Specimen: memory CD4+ T cells from blood. The receptors originated from an adult in good health and CMV-seronegative.

This chain uses TRBV4-1 with TRBJ2-3; D is unclear. Trimming cost V 1 base and J 3 bases, with 5 bases left between them. Looked up from germline, CDR1 is MGHRA and CDR2 is YSYEKL. The CDR3 extends over 13 amino acids. Here the CDR3 reads CASSQVPTDTQYF. The CDR3, as DNA: TGCGCCAGCAGCCAAGTCCCGACAGATACGCAGTATTTT.

V and J are TRBV12-5 and TRBJ1-6, with TRBD1 identical over 11 bases. Germline V gene lookup returns CDR1 LGHNT and CDR2 FRNRAP. The V segment lost 5 bases and the J segment 9 bases; nucleotides outside the gene matches: 3. CDR3 length: 14 residues. CDR3 nucleotides: TGTGCTAGTGGTACGGGACAGGGGGTTTCACCCCTCCACTTT. This encodes CASGTGQGVSPLHF.

This clone was picked up one time. V usage is TRBV6-5 and J usage is TRBJ1-5; a weak D match, TRBD1 (6 bases). V shed 2 bases and J shed 3 bases, with 8 bases lying between them. The CDR3 spans 14 residues. In germline, CDR1 is MNHEY, CDR2 SVGAGI. CDR3 in DNA: TGTGCCAGCAGTTACACAGGGACCAATCAGCCCCAGCATTTT. Translating it yields CASSYTGTNQPQHF.

The rearrangement links TRBV25-1 to TRBJ2-5, with D tentatively TRBD2 (5 bases). V gave up 3 bases and J gave up 3 bases, with 11 bases separating them. Germline V gene data show CDR1 as MGHDK and CDR2 as SYGVNS. The CDR3 has 14 residues. CDR3: CASSDPGRKETQYF. The CDR3 DNA sequence: TGTGCCAGCAGTGATCCGGGGAGAAAAGAGACCCAGTACTTC.

There are a few counts of this clone. This rearrangement joins TRBV29-1 to TRBJ1-4, with D uncertain. The CDR3 length is 14 residues. The V gene lost 7 bases and the J gene lost 0 bases, with 12 bases spanning the gap. Germline-derived CDR1 and CDR2 are SQVTM and ANQGSEA. The CDR3 DNA sequence: TGCAGCGCCCGATCGGGGACAACTAATGAAAAACTGTTTTTT. This codes for CSARSGTTNEKLFF.

CDR3 amino acids: CAWSVPVASSTDTQYF. The CDR3 region has the DNA TGTGCCTGGAGTGTACCGGTGGCCTCTAGCACAGATACGCAGTATTTT. The rearrangement uses TRBV30 and TRBJ2-3; D is ambiguous. Germline V gives CDR1 GTSNPN, CDR2 SVGIG (reference sequence). Trimming left V 0 bases short and J 0 bases short, with 13 bases between. CDR3 length: 16 residues.

The chain joins TRBV5-1 to TRBJ2-7, with TRBD1 identical over 7 bases. CDR1 is SGHRS and CDR2 is YFSETQ in the germline V gene. The CDR3 totals 15 residues. The trim removed 0 bases at V and 1 base at J, leaving 4 bases unmatched. The CDR3 reads CASSLGTGESYEQYF. The CDR3 DNA reads as TGCGCCAGCAGCTTGGGTACAGGGGAGTCCTACGAGCAGTACTTC.

The chain joins TRBV11-1 to TRBJ2-5, with D unclear. Trimming took off 1 base at V and 2 bases at J, with 5 bases between the two ends. From germline, CDR1 is SGHAT and CDR2 FQDESV (reference sequence). The CDR3 consists of 13 residues. The CDR3 coding sequence is TGTGCCAGCAGCTTAGGTTTTCAAGAGACCCAGTACTTC. The encoded protein is CASSLGFQETQYF.

The chain uses TRBV7-2 and TRBJ2-2; tentatively, D is TRBD2 (6 bases). The V gene lost 5 bases and the J gene lost 3 bases, with 16 bases spanning the gap. CDR3 length: 16 residues. Germline CDR1 and CDR2: SGHTA and FQGNSA. The CDR3 loop is CASSDVLRGDTGELFF. CDR3 bases: TGTGCCAGCAGCGACGTTTTGCGCGGGGACACCGGGGAGCTGTTTTTT.

V and J are TRBV4-1 and TRBJ2-2, with 15 bases identical to TRBD2. The CDR3 consists of 17 residues. Unmatched junction bases numbered 6, after V lost 2 bases and J lost 8 bases. CDR1 MGHRA and CDR2 YSYEKL come from the germline V gene. The chain's CDR3 is CASSQPGLAGGHGELFF. CDR3 sequence (DNA): TGCGCCAGCAGCCAACCCGGACTAGCGGGGGGGCATGGGGAGCTGTTTTTT.

This sequence joins TRBV7-2 and TRBJ1-4, with 7 positions matching TRBD1. Germline V lookup: CDR1 SGHTA, CDR2 FQGNSA. Trimming removed 4 bases from V and 12 bases from J; junction bases left unmatched: 8. The CDR3 is 13 residues long. The CDR3 protein is CASSSLQGSQLFF. The DNA of the CDR3 is TGTGCCAGCAGCTCACTACAGGGGAGCCAACTGTTTTTT.

This chain joins TRBV30 and TRBJ2-1; the D gene is possibly TRBD1 (6 bases). The CDR3 totals 12 residues. CDR1 is GTSNPN and CDR2 is SVGIG in the germline V gene (reference sequence). The V end was cut by 5 bases, the J end by 9 bases, with 14 bases between. As DNA, the CDR3 is TGTGCCTGGGCCCCAGGGGCCGGTGAGCAGTTCTTC. Translation: CAWAPGAGEQFF. Based on the CDR3 plus reference TRBV30 and TRBJ2-1, the full variable domain is SQTIHQWPATLVQPVGSPLSLECTVEGTSNPNLYWYRQAAGRGLQLLFYSVGIGQISSEVPQNLSASRPQDRQFILSSKKLLLSDSGFYLCAWAPGAGEQFFGPGTRLTVL.

The chain links TRBV5-4 to TRBJ2-7, with D possibly matching TRBD1 (6 bases). Germline loops: CDR1 SGHNT, CDR2 YYREEE (reference sequence). The CDR3 is 13 residues long. Trimming took off 1 base at V and 10 bases at J, with 15 bases between the two ends. The CDR3 loop reads CASSLSPDSVQYF. The CDR3 nucleotides read TGTGCCAGCAGCTTGTCCCCGGACAGCGTACAGTACTTC. The variable domain in full, with the rest retrieved from reference TRBV5-4 and TRBJ2-7, is ETGVTQSPTHLIKTRGQQVTLRCSSQSGHNTVSWYQQALGQGPQFIFQYYREEENGRGNFPPRFSGLQFPNYSSELNVNALELDDSALYLCASSLSPDSVQYFGPGTRLTVT.

The V and J genes are TRBV30 and TRBJ1-6; a possible D gene is TRBD1 (6 bases). Germline V gene lookup returns CDR1 GTSNPN and CDR2 SVGIG (reference sequence). The length of the CDR3 is 12 residues. The V end lost 7 bases, the J end lost 7 bases, and 11 bases lay between the germline ends. The CDR3 reads CASGQSNSPLHF. In nucleotides, the CDR3 is TGTGCCTCTGGACAGTCCAATTCACCCCTCCACTTT.

This clone was counted a few times. This chain connects TRBV6-6 to TRBJ2-2, with D perhaps matching TRBD1 (6 bases). V was pared by 7 bases and J by 1 base, with 10 bases between. The CDR3 is made up of 14 amino acids. Germline V gene data show CDR1 as MNHNY and CDR2 as SVGAGI (reference sequence). In nucleotides, the CDR3 is TGTGCCAGCACCGTGGACAGGAACACCGGGGAGCTGTTTTTT. It is translated as CASTVDRNTGELFF.

This clone was seen just once. V and J are TRBV7-9 and TRBJ1-1; TRBD1 is a possible D gene (6 bases). Trimming pared 5 bases from V and 1 base from J, leaving 11 bases between. The CDR3 consists of 14 residues. The germline CDR1 and CDR2 sequences are SEHNR and FQNEAQ (reference sequence). CDR3 sequence reads: CASSGTGTNTEAFF. CDR3 nucleotide sequence: TGTGCCAGCAGCGGAACAGGGACGAACACTGAAGCTTTCTTT.